This TCR beta chain was recovered during a study of cytomegalovirus exposure and HLA in healthy donors. Generated by immunoSEQ multiplex PCR, the TCRdb table keeps only in-frame clones and is missing some. The sample records about 100,000 clones, approximately 94% being singletons. Findings of the study overall: A classifier reportedly called cytomegalovirus status with high sensitivity and specificity. 164 TCR beta chains were listed as cytomegalovirus-associated. The tendency of first-cohort TCR clusters to co-occur in the 110 or so validation repertoires emerged from a later analysis.

The CDR3 is 13 residues long. Per the germline V gene, CDR1 is GTSNPN and CDR2 is SVGIG (reference sequence). Trimming removed 2 bases from V and 2 bases from J, with 9 bases in between. A note on this clone: Its antigen remains unknown.

This clonotype was sampled from a woman younger than 35 in good health and CMV-seronegative. This chain links TRBV30 with TRBJ1-2, with D tentatively TRBD1 (6 bases). Sequenced: PBMCs. The CDR3 sequence: CAWSTQGNYGYTF. CDR3 sequence (DNA): TGTGCCTGGAGTACCCAGGGGAACTATGGCTACACCTTC. The full variable domain, completed using reference TRBV30 and TRBJ1-2, is SQTIHQWPATLVQPVGSPLSLECTVEGTSNPNLYWYRQAAGRGLQLLFYSVGIGQISSEVPQNLSASRPQDRQFILSSKKLLLSDSGFYLCAWSTQGNYGYTFGSGTRLTVV.